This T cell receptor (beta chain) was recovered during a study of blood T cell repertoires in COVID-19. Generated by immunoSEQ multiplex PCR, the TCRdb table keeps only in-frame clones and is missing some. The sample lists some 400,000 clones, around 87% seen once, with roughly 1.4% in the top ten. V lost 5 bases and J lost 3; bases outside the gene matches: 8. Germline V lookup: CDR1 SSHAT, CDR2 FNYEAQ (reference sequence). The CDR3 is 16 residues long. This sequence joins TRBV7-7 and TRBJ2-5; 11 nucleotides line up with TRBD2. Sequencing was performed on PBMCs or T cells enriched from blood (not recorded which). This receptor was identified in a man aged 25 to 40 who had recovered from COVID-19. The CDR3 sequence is CASSPGMTSGEETQYF. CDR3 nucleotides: TGTGCCAGCAGCCCCGGCATGACTAGCGGGGAAGAGACCCAGTACTTC. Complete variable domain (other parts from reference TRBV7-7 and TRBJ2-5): GAGVSQSPRYKVTKRGQDVTLRCDPISSHATLYWYQQALGQGPEFLTYFNYEAQPDKSGLPSDRFSAERPEGSISTLTIQRTEQRDSAMYRCASSPGMTSGEETQYFGPGTRLLVL.